The clone carrying this TCR beta chain has just one count. Its antigen is not identified. This sample is drawn from a study of OX40 agonist ivuxolimab in advanced cancers. As for the study in general: Patients were treated with intravenous ivuxolimab, dosed at 0.01 to 10 mg/kg and infused every 2 weeks. Males comprised around 78% of the group, whose mean age was 60 years (range roughly 20 to 85). Study observations and caveats: Which antigen the expanded peripheral T cells recognized is unknown. Clonal expansion in partial responders at 0.1-3.0 mg/kg ranked among the lowest.

The method was immunoSEQ multiplex PCR; TCRdb's version includes in-frame clones alone and lacks a portion of them. Of 35,000 to 45,000 clones listed, 70% to 85% are singletons. This CDR3 is built from 13 residues. Germline V CDR1 and CDR2: SGHRS, YFSETQ. Deletions cut 3 bases from V and 4 bases from J, with 8 bases between. The chain employs TRBV5-1 and TRBJ1-3; weak D call: TRBD1 (5 bases). The starting material was CD4+ or CD8+ T cells sorted from blood, obtained in a trial of the OX40 agonist ivuxolimab. This clonotype was obtained from an adult with an advanced solid tumor such as melanoma, head and neck, liver or kidney cancer. As DNA, the CDR3 is TGCGCCAGCAGCTCGGGGCCGGGAAACACCATATATTTT. Translated: CASSSGPGNTIYF.